Following are 28 T cell receptor beta chains from one sample sequenced in a study of blood T cell repertoires in COVID-19. Assay used: immunoSEQ multiplex PCR; TCRdb lists only in-frame clones, some missing. The sample shows a few hundred thousand clones, roughly nine tenths of them seen only once. Sequencing input: peripheral blood. The receptors shown here come from a middle-aged man with acute or convalescent COVID-19.

This clone has a single count. Written as DNA, the CDR3 is TGTGCCAGTAGTCTAAACGGGTGGAACACTGAAGCTTTCTTT. Amino acids: CASSLNGWNTEAFF. V is TRBV19 and J is TRBJ1-1, with D uncertain. The CDR3 sequence is 14 residues long. CDR1 LNHDA and CDR2 SQIVND come from the germline V gene (reference sequence). V was trimmed by 5 bases and J by 1 base, leaving 11 bases between them.

The chain uses TRBV9 and TRBJ2-1, with TRBD2 matching 10 bases. The junction had 5 bases not matched to a gene; V was cut back by 0 bases and J by 8 bases. The V gene's germline CDR1 is SGDLS and CDR2 YYNGEE. The CDR3 contains 15 residues. The CDR3: CASSVAWTSGYEQFF. CDR3 nucleotide sequence: TGTGCCAGCAGCGTAGCTTGGACTAGCGGCTATGAGCAGTTCTTC.

This chain uses TRBV6-5 with TRBJ1-2; perhaps TRBD1 as D (6 bases). Per germline, CDR1 MNHEY and CDR2 SVGAGI. Trimming took 0 bases from V and 7 from J, leaving 12 bases between them. The CDR3 has 14 residues. The CDR3, as DNA: TGTGCCAGCAGTTACTCGGGGGCAGTTCGTGGCTACACCTTC. Translating it yields CASSYSGAVRGYTF.

The rearrangement uses TRBV30 and TRBJ1-3; D is ambiguous. This CDR3 comprises 16 residues. Per germline, CDR1 GTSNPN and CDR2 SVGIG (reference sequence). Trimming left V 0 bases short and J 0 bases short, with 12 bases between. CDR3 loop: CAWSVLQFASGNTIYF. For the CDR3, the DNA is TGTGCCTGGAGTGTACTTCAATTCGCCTCTGGAAACACCATATATTTT.

This chain joins TRBV28 and TRBJ2-3; a weak D match, TRBD1 (5 bases). Per germline, CDR1 MDHEN and CDR2 SYDVKM. Trimming took off 3 bases at V and 1 base at J, with 8 bases between the two ends. The CDR3 has 14 residues. CDR3 sequence (DNA): TGTGCCAGCAGTTTTCAGGGCGGCACAGATACGCAGTATTTT. This codes for CASSFQGGTDTQYF.

This clone has a single count. This chain connects TRBV19 to TRBJ1-2, with D possibly matching TRBD1 (6 bases). This CDR3 is built from 15 residues. CDR1 is LNHDA and CDR2 is SQIVND in the germline V gene (reference sequence). V lost 1 base to trimming and J lost 3 bases, with 12 bases between them. The CDR3 loop reads CASSIARDTDYGYTF. CDR3 in DNA: TGTGCCAGTAGTATAGCCCGGGACACAGACTATGGCTACACCTTC.

J is TRBJ2-1 and V is TRBV13; 9 bases align to TRBD2. This CDR3 comprises 17 residues. CDR1 and CDR2 (germline): PRHDT, FYEKMQ (reference sequence). V shed 0 bases and J 7 bases; nucleotides not matched to a gene: 10. CDR3 residues: CASSLGGGGANLNEQFF. Here the CDR3 DNA reads TGTGCCAGCAGCTTAGGCGGCGGGGGGGCCAACTTAAATGAGCAGTTCTTC.

This chain connects TRBV10-2 to TRBJ1-5; D not certain. The V and J ends lost 0 bases and 7 bases respectively, with 4 bases between them. Germline loops: CDR1 WSHSY, CDR2 SAAADI. The CDR3 sequence is 12 residues long. This chain's CDR3 is CASSESGQPQHF. In nucleotides, the CDR3 is TGCGCCAGCAGTGAGTCGGGCCAGCCCCAGCATTTT.

The genes are TRBV28 and TRBJ2-1, with TRBD1 matching 10 bases. The CDR3 is made up of 16 amino acids. The V gene's germline CDR1 is MDHEN and CDR2 SYDVKM. V shed 3 bases, J shed 9 bases, and the junction held 11 bases outside the gene matches. This CDR3 is CASSLPPTGGSGEQFF. The CDR3 DNA reads TGTGCCAGCAGTTTGCCCCCGACAGGGGGCTCGGGTGAGCAGTTCTTC.

The chain carries TRBV9 and TRBJ1-1, with 9 bases fitting TRBD1. Unmatched junction bases numbered 4, after V lost 3 bases and J lost 1 base. Germline V gives CDR1 SGDLS, CDR2 YYNGEE. CDR3 length equals 15 residues. CDR3 sequence reads: CASSALQGANTEAFF. Written as DNA, the CDR3 is TGTGCCAGCAGCGCCCTACAGGGGGCGAACACTGAAGCTTTCTTT.

J is TRBJ2-7 and V is TRBV19; 8 bases line up with TRBD1. The CDR3 spans 15 residues. The V gene end was trimmed by 5 bases and the J gene end by 4 bases; junction bases not matched to a gene: 10. Germline CDR1 and CDR2: LNHDA and SQIVND (reference sequence). CDR3: CASSAKAGGGYEQYF. CDR3 nucleotide sequence: TGTGCCAGTAGTGCAAAGGCAGGGGGCGGGTACGAGCAGTACTTC.

The V and J genes are TRBV28 and TRBJ2-1; D not certain. The germline V and J ends were trimmed by 5 bases and 0 bases, with 23 bases remaining between them. The CDR3 has 19 residues. Germline loops: CDR1 MDHEN, CDR2 SYDVKM. This CDR3 reads CASSHEPHDVRSSYNEQFF. The CDR3, as DNA: TGTGCCAGCAGTCACGAGCCACATGACGTTAGGAGCTCCTACAATGAGCAGTTCTTC.

This clone was detected a few times. This sequence joins TRBV19 and TRBJ2-2; 9 nucleotides agree with TRBD1. The CDR3 has 16 amino acids. J lost 1 base, V lost 6 bases, and 6 bases had no gene match. From germline, CDR1 is LNHDA and CDR2 SQIVND (reference sequence). The CDR3 coding sequence is TGTGCCAGTAGGGACCCGGGACAGGGGAACACCGGGGAGCTGTTTTTT. Translation: CASRDPGQGNTGELFF.

This chain joins TRBV7-6 and TRBJ2-1; 9 nucleotides align to TRBD2. V shed 1 base and J 8 bases; nucleotides not matched to a gene: 6. Germline assignment: CDR1 SGHVS and CDR2 FNYEAQ. CDR3 size: 15 residues. The CDR3 DNA follows: TGTGCCAGCAGCTTAGTAGGCGGGAGGGTCGATGAGCAGTTCTTC. It encodes CASSLVGGRVDEQFF.

The rearrangement joins TRBV6-5 to TRBJ1-1; 8 positions agree with TRBD1. Germline trimming cut 6 bases from V and 7 bases from J; bases unmatched to any gene: 7. Germline CDR1 and CDR2: MNHEY and SVGAGI. CDR3 size: 13 residues. CDR3 loop: CASSRQGAGEAFF. For the CDR3, the DNA is TGTGCCAGCAGCCGTCAGGGGGCTGGTGAAGCTTTCTTT.

Only one count was recorded for this clone. The V call is TRBV5-1, the J call TRBJ2-1; D uncertain. This CDR3 contains 16 residues. Germline CDR1 reads SGHRS; CDR2 reads YFSETQ. The V end was cut by 1 base, the J end by 0 bases, with 11 bases between. DNA for the CDR3: TGCGCCAGCAGCTTGTCCCACTCCGGCTCCTACAATGAGCAGTTCTTC. Its protein is CASSLSHSGSYNEQFF.

V and J are TRBV11-2 and TRBJ1-4, with 11 bases fitting TRBD1. From germline, CDR1 is SGHAT and CDR2 FQNNGV. The CDR3 has 16 amino acids. J gave up 7 bases and V 3 bases, and 7 bases lay outside the gene matches. CDR3 loop: CASSFPYGTGGEKLFF. As DNA, the CDR3 is TGTGCCAGCAGCTTTCCTTACGGGACAGGGGGTGAAAAACTGTTTTTT.

This clone showed up just once. The chain links TRBV28 to TRBJ2-1; the D is unclear. The V and J ends lost 5 bases and 6 bases respectively, with 5 bases between them. CDR3 length: 11 residues. Germline V CDR1 and CDR2: MDHEN, SYDVKM. The CDR3 bases are TGTGCCAGCAGTCCTAGCAATGAGCAGTTCTTC. Translating gives CASSPSNEQFF.

The rearrangement uses TRBV2 and TRBJ1-5; 8 positions match TRBD1. Trimming removed 6 bases from V and 7 bases from J; junction bases left unmatched: 5. CDR1 is SNHLY and CDR2 is FYNNEI in the germline V gene. CDR3 size: 13 residues. The CDR3 region is CASRGQGTQPQHF. The CDR3 nucleotides read TGTGCCAGCAGAGGACAGGGTACCCAGCCCCAGCATTTT.

The table lists this clone with a count of one. The rearrangement links TRBV15 to TRBJ2-1; unclear D gene. The CDR3 contains 14 residues. V lost 0 bases, J lost 3 bases, and 6 bases lay in between. Germline V gives CDR1 LNHNV, CDR2 YYDKDF (reference sequence). CDR3 protein: CATSRDPLYNEQFF. As DNA, the CDR3 is TGTGCCACCAGCAGAGACCCCCTCTACAATGAGCAGTTCTTC.

The rearrangement uses TRBV19 and TRBJ2-2, with TRBD1 identical over 7 bases. The V gene end was trimmed by 4 bases and the J gene end by 5 bases; junction bases not matched to a gene: 10. Germline V gives CDR1 LNHDA, CDR2 SQIVND (reference sequence). This CDR3 spans 16 amino acids. CDR3 bases: TGTGCCAGTAGTACCAGGGGACAGATGAGGACCGGGGAGCTGTTTTTT. Protein: CASSTRGQMRTGELFF.

The chain employs TRBV7-8 and TRBJ2-6; D not certain. V was pared by 5 bases and J by 1 base, with 9 bases between. Germline V gives CDR1 SGHVS, CDR2 FQNEAQ. The CDR3 has 15 residues. The chain's CDR3 is CASSALLSGANVLTF. The CDR3 DNA sequence: TGTGCCAGCAGCGCCCTATTATCTGGGGCCAACGTCCTGACTTTC.

The rearrangement uses TRBV29-1 and TRBJ1-2; tentatively, D is TRBD1 (6 bases). Germline values: CDR1 SQVTM, CDR2 ANQGSEA. The CDR3 extends over 13 amino acids. The germline V and J ends were trimmed by 6 bases and 4 bases, with 15 bases remaining between them. CDR3 bases: TGCAGCGTCCTTGGGGGACACCTCTATGGCTACACCTTC. It yields the protein CSVLGGHLYGYTF.

The chain is built from TRBV6-2 or TRBV6-3 and TRBJ2-7; D might be TRBD1 (5 bases). Looked up from germline, CDR1 is MNHEY and CDR2 is SVGEGT. V lost 6 bases and J lost 4, with 22 bases in between. The CDR3 loop spans 16 amino acids. CDR3 sequence: CASSPLLIGAVYEQYF. The CDR3 coding sequence is TGTGCCAGCAGCCCATTGCTGATTGGGGCGGTTTACGAGCAGTACTTC.

The chain couples TRBV6-1 to TRBJ1-1; perhaps TRBD1 as D (5 bases). Germline V gene data show CDR1 as MNHNS and CDR2 as SASEGT. The V end lost 3 bases, the J end lost 6 bases, and 17 bases lay between the germline ends. This CDR3 region has 15 residues. CDR3 in DNA: TGTGCCAGCAGTGAGCGGGGCCGGATTTTCGCTGAAGCTTTCTTT. Translated, it gives CASSERGRIFAEAFF.

This clone was seen a handful of times. The chain couples TRBV5-4 to TRBJ2-7; the match to TRBD1 covers 9 bases. Trimming cost V 0 bases and J 7 bases; bases outside gene matches: 11. Germline values: CDR1 SGHNT, CDR2 YYREEE (reference sequence). This CDR3 region has 16 residues. CDR3 sequence reads: CASSLDMGQGFREQYF. DNA for the CDR3: TGTGCCAGCAGCTTGGATATGGGACAGGGTTTTAGGGAGCAGTACTTC.

The chain employs TRBV4-1 and TRBJ2-7; D is perhaps TRBD1 (6 bases). CDR1 is MGHRA, CDR2 YSYEKL, per germline. This CDR3 is 16 amino acids long. With 2 bases removed from V and 2 bases from J, the gap between germline ends came to 16 bases. In DNA form, the CDR3 reads TGCGCCAGCAGCCAACAACTCTCGACAGGAACCTACGAGCAGTACTTC. This codes for CASSQQLSTGTYEQYF.

The CDR3 spells CASSFIDRGYGYTF. Here the CDR3 DNA reads TGTGCCAGCAGTTTCATTGACAGGGGCTATGGCTACACCTTC. V gene TRBV28 combines with J gene TRBJ1-2, with 8 bases fitting TRBD1. Looked up from germline, CDR1 is MDHEN and CDR2 is SYDVKM. With V trimmed by 3 bases and J by 4 bases, 4 bases remained unmatched. The CDR3 spans 14 residues.